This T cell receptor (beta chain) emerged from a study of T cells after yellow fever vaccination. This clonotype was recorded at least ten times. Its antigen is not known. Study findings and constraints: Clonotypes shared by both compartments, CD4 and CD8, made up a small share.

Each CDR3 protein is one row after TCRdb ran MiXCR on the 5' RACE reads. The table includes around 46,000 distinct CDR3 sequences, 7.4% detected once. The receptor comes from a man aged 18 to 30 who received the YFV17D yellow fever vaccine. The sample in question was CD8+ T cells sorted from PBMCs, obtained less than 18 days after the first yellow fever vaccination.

The DNA for the CDR3 is TGCGCCAGCAGCTTGGGAGGGGGCGCGGAGACCCAGTACTTC. Protein product: CASSLGGGAETQYF. This rearrangement joins TRBV5-1 to TRBJ2-5; 7 bases are shared with TRBD1. The germline gives CDR1 SGHRS, CDR2 YFSETQ. With 0 bases clipped from V and 5 bases from J, the junction kept 4 bases outside the gene matches. CDR3 size: 14 residues.